These 19 T cell receptor beta chains came from one sample sequenced in a study of T-cell memory formation after mild COVID-19 (dated by TCRdb to about 2021). Receptor libraries were prepared by 5' RACE. Sequencer: Illumina NovaSeq 6000. TCRdb trimmed the raw reads at Q25, called clones with MiXCR and kept productive beta chains. Entries are consolidated by CDR3 protein sequence, retaining the most common genes and DNA. This sample holds fewer than 650,000 distinct CDR3 sequences; about 20% were observed only once. The ten largest clones add up to approximately 8% of the sample. The sequenced material came from PBMCs or a T cell subset sorted from them (not recorded which). The receptors originated from an adult woman who had mild COVID-19 (a few samples of this study predate the infection). The sample titles of this study are shuffled in the database, so cell type and time point are left out; the donor was told from shared clones.

This clonotype was counted a single time. The V and J genes are TRBV12-3 or TRBV12-4 and TRBJ1-1; 10 bases agree with TRBD1. Unmatched junction bases numbered 10, after V lost 5 bases and J lost 4 bases. There are 16 residues in the CDR3. In nucleotides, the CDR3 is TGTGCCAGCAGTCCTGGGACAGGGGTGCCCCCCACTGAAGCTTTCTTT. It yields the protein CASSPGTGVPPTEAFF.

The chain employs TRBV5-1 and TRBJ2-3; perhaps TRBD1 as D (5 bases). V lost 0 bases and J lost 0, with 8 bases in between. The CDR3 totals 15 residues. CDR1 is SGHRS, CDR2 YFSETQ, per germline. In nucleotides, the CDR3 is TGCGCCAGCAGCTTGGGACAGTCTAGCACAGATACGCAGTATTTT. Translated, it gives CASSLGQSSTDTQYF.

CDR3 in amino acids: CSAGGGASTDTQYF. As DNA, the CDR3 is TGCAGTGCTGGTGGCGGGGCTAGCACAGATACGCAGTATTTT. V is TRBV20-1 and J is TRBJ2-3; tentative D call: TRBD2 (6 bases). This CDR3 has 14 amino acids. Trimming cost V 5 bases and J 0 bases, with 12 bases left between them. CDR1 and CDR2 from the germline V gene are DFQATT and SNEGSKA (reference sequence).

The chain is built from TRBV4-2 and TRBJ2-1; D unclear. Germline V lookup: CDR1 LGHNA, CDR2 YNFKEQ. The CDR3 length is 14 residues. With 3 bases removed from V and 7 bases from J, the gap between germline ends came to 13 bases. CDR3 bases: TGTGCCAGCAGCCAGAACTCACTGGGGAATGAGCAGTTCTTC. It codes for CASSQNSLGNEQFF.

This clonotype has just one count. J is TRBJ1-3 and V is TRBV2; D unresolved. Germline CDR1 and CDR2: SNHLY and FYNNEI. Trimming stripped 1 base from V and 4 bases from J, with 11 bases between. This CDR3 is built from 15 residues. Written as DNA, the CDR3 is TGTGCCAGCAGTGAAGGTCTGTACGACGGAAACACCATATATTTT. This gives the protein CASSEGLYDGNTIYF.

CDR3 protein: CAWRGEAGGAEQFF. CDR3 sequence (DNA): TGTGCCTGGAGGGGGGAAGCGGGAGGGGCGGAGCAGTTCTTC. The chain joins TRBV30 to TRBJ2-1; 10 positions agree with TRBD2. The CDR3 covers 14 residues. Germline V gene data show CDR1 as GTSNPN and CDR2 as SVGIG (reference sequence). Trimming at V came to 3 bases and at J to 10 bases, leaving 9 bases not matched to a gene.

The table lists this clonotype with a few counts. The V and J genes are TRBV7-6 and TRBJ2-3, with 9 bases matching TRBD2. V dropped 5 bases and J dropped 3; count of bases not matched to a gene: 9. The V gene's germline CDR1 is SGHVS and CDR2 FNYEAQ. The CDR3 is 16 amino acids. This CDR3 reads CASSPYAGGETDTQYF. DNA of the CDR3: TGTGCCAGCAGCCCCTATGCGGGAGGGGAGACAGATACGCAGTATTTT. Full variable domain (outside the CDR3, taken from reference TRBV7-6 and TRBJ2-3): GAGVSQSPRYKVTKRGQDVALRCDPISGHVSLYWYRQALGQGPEFLTYFNYEAQQDKSGLPNDRFSAERPEGSISTLTIQRTEQRDSAMYRCASSPYAGGETDTQYFGPGTRLTVL.

This clonotype was seen a few times. V and J are TRBV20-1 and TRBJ2-4; 9 bases map to TRBD1. This CDR3 comprises 15 residues. Trimming removed 3 bases from V and 8 bases from J; junction bases left unmatched: 11. Germline CDR1 and CDR2: DFQATT and SNEGSKA (reference sequence). CDR3 residues: CSASIGTGGAYIQYF. The DNA of the CDR3 is TGCAGTGCTAGCATCGGAACAGGGGGCGCTTACATTCAGTACTTC.

In its sample, this clonotype was seen a few times. The V and J genes are TRBV7-9 and TRBJ2-5; D is ambiguous. Germline V lookup: CDR1 SEHNR, CDR2 FQNEAQ (reference sequence). The CDR3 consists of 13 residues. V lost 1 base to trimming and J lost 6 bases, with 9 bases between them. CDR3 coding DNA: TGTGCCAGCAGCTTAGTAACAGATCAGACCCAGTACTTC. It yields the protein CASSLVTDQTQYF. Full variable domain (missing parts from reference TRBV7-9 and TRBJ2-5): DTGVSQNPRHKITKRGQNVTFRCDPISEHNRLYWYRQTLGQGPEFLTYFQNEAQLEKSRLLSDRFSAERPKGSFSTLEIQRTEQGDSAMYLCASSLVTDQTQYFGPGTRLLVL.

This clonotype was counted only a few times. V is TRBV12-3 or TRBV12-4 and J is TRBJ2-7, with a tentative D call TRBD1 (5 bases). Trimming stripped 6 bases from V and 3 bases from J, with 12 bases between. This CDR3 comprises 13 residues. CDR3 nucleotide sequence: TGTGCCAGCAGGCCCCATCAGGGCTACGAGCAGTACTTC. It yields the protein CASRPHQGYEQYF.

The V and J genes are TRBV19 and TRBJ2-2, with D tentatively TRBD2 (5 bases). The CDR3 sequence is 14 residues long. Trimming removed 5 bases at V and 5 bases at J, with 12 bases between. The germline CDR1 and CDR2 sequences are LNHDA and SQIVND (reference sequence). CDR3 protein: CASSFGRGTGELFF. In DNA, the CDR3 is TGTGCCAGTAGTTTCGGACGGGGAACCGGGGAGCTGTTTTTT.

This clonotype was seen a few times. V is TRBV29-1 and J is TRBJ2-7; 8 bases map to TRBD1. The CDR3 covers 13 residues. The germline CDR1 and CDR2 sequences are SQVTM and ANQGSEA. Trimming removed 7 bases from V and 4 bases from J; junction bases left unmatched: 9. CDR3 nucleotide sequence: TGCAGCGCTACGACAGGGGAAGGGTACGAGCAGTACTTC. Translated: CSATTGEGYEQYF.

This clonotype was found a few times. This chain joins TRBV29-1 and TRBJ2-5; no firm D call. Germline V gene lookup returns CDR1 SQVTM and CDR2 ANQGSEA. This CDR3 region has 14 residues. Trimming took off 6 bases at V and 1 base at J, with 15 bases between the two ends. The CDR3 reads CSVPTTEIQETQYF. DNA of the CDR3: TGCAGCGTCCCGACGACCGAAATCCAAGAGACCCAGTACTTC.

This clonotype was counted between two and nine times. This chain joins TRBV7-2 and TRBJ1-1, with D unresolved. The germline V gene has CDR1 SGHTA and CDR2 FQGNSA. The CDR3 spans 14 residues. Trimming cost V 2 bases and J 0 bases, with 7 bases left between them. DNA of the CDR3: TGTGCCAGCAGCTTAATGAGGATGAACACTGAAGCTTTCTTT. Encoded protein: CASSLMRMNTEAFF.

The rearrangement joins TRBV12-3 or TRBV12-4 to TRBJ2-2, with unresolved D. The CDR3 sequence is 16 residues long. V lost 7 bases and J 0 bases, leaving 15 bases between the germline ends. DNA for the CDR3: TGTGCCAGCATTCTTGTAGGGCTAGCGAACACCGGGGAGCTGTTTTTT. Its translation is CASILVGLANTGELFF.

The chain joins TRBV24-1 to TRBJ2-1; D not resolved. CDR3 size: 16 residues. Per germline, CDR1 KGHDR and CDR2 SFDVKD. V was cut by 6 bases and J by 1 base, with 15 bases left in between. The CDR3 nucleotides are TGTGCCACCAGTTCAACCCGGGCCCCGTCCTACAATGAGCAGTTCTTC. Translating gives CATSSTRAPSYNEQFF.

The chain is built from TRBV4-3 and TRBJ2-1; TRBD2 matches at 10 bases. This CDR3 has 17 residues. The germline V gene encodes CDR1 LGHNA and CDR2 YSLEER. V gave up 0 bases and J gave up 9 bases; unmatched junction bases: 11. CDR3 sequence: CASSQDGSSGRWSEQFF. CDR3 nucleotides: TGCGCCAGCAGCCAAGATGGTTCTAGCGGGAGATGGAGTGAGCAGTTCTTC.

CDR3 nucleotide sequence: TGCAGCGCAGTTACAGGGTCCATCCACGAGCAGTACTTC. Protein: CSAVTGSIHEQYF. The V call is TRBV29-1, the J call TRBJ2-7, with D perhaps matching TRBD1 (6 bases). Germline V CDR1 and CDR2: SQVTM, ANQGSEA. The CDR3 is made up of 13 amino acids. Trimming removed 7 bases at V and 5 bases at J, with 18 bases between.

This clonotype was counted only a few times. This chain joins TRBV29-1 and TRBJ2-1, with a weak D call TRBD1 (6 bases). Looked up from germline, CDR1 is SQVTM and CDR2 is ANQGSEA. There are 16 residues in the CDR3. V was pared by 3 bases and J by 1 base, with 16 bases between. The CDR3 loop reads CSVELGQGMSYNEQFF. The CDR3 bases are TGCAGCGTTGAGTTAGGGCAGGGGATGTCCTACAATGAGCAGTTCTTC.